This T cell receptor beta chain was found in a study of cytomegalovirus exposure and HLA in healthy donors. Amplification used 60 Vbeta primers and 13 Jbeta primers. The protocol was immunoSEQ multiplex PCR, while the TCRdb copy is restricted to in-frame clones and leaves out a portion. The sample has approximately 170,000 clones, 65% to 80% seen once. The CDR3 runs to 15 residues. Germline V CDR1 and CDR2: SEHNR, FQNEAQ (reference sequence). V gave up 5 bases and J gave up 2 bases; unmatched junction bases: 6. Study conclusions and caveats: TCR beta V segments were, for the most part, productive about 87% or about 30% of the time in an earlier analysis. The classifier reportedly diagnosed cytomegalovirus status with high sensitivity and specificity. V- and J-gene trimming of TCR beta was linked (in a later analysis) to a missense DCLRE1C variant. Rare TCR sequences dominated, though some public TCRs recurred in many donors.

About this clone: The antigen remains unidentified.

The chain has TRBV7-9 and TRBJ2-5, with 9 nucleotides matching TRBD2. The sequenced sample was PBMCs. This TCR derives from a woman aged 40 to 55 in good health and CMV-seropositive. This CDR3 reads CASSLPAGGQETQYF. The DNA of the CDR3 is TGTGCCAGCAGCCTCCCGGCGGGGGGGCAAGAGACCCAGTACTTC.